A selection of T cell receptor beta chains follows, all from one sample in a study of shared clonotypes between healthy human individuals. TCRdb's copy holds only in-frame clones and misses some; the assay was immunoSEQ multiplex PCR. Of 800,000 to 950,000 clones detected, about 96% appear once; the ten largest clones hold around 0.25%. The sequenced material came from naive CD8+ T cells sorted from blood. The receptor source for this set is a man aged 25-45 years in good health. CDR3s include the opening cysteine and the closing phenylalanine or tryptophan. The D gene is left open where the match is weak. Clone size is shown for a subset of rows, as once, few, many or a class of expanded clone.

v_call	clone_size	j_call	d_call	cdr3_nt	cdr3_aa
TRBV6-6	.	TRBJ2-1	TRBD2	TGTGCCAGCAGTTACTCGAAACTAGCGGGAGGACCCGAGGAGTTCTTC	CASSYSKLAGGPEEFF
TRBV7-8	.	TRBJ2-7	TRBD1	TGTGCCAGCAGCTACGGGACAGGGGTCTACGAGCAGTACTTC	CASSYGTGVYEQYF
TRBV7-9	once	TRBJ2-7	.	TGTGCCAGCAGCTTATCCGTAAGATACGAGCAGTACTTC	CASSLSVRYEQYF
TRBV10-3	.	TRBJ2-7	.	TGTGCCATCGGGGGCCTTAACTACGAGCAGTACTTC	CAIGGLNYEQYF
TRBV11-3	.	TRBJ2-2	TRBD1	TGTGCCAGCAGCCCAGGACAGGGGATCACCGGGGAGCTGTTTTTT	CASSPGQGITGELFF
TRBV6-5	.	TRBJ2-7	TRBD1	TGTGCCAGCAGTTACGGGCGATCGGGACAGGGAGACGAGCAGTACTTC	CASSYGRSGQGDEQYF
TRBV29-1	.	TRBJ2-7	.	TGCAGCGTTGATAATCTCGAGGCTGAGTCCTACGAGCAGTACTTC	CSVDNLEAESYEQYF
TRBV2	.	TRBJ2-2	.	TGTGCCAACCACGAGAGAGCGAACACCGGGGAGCTGTTTTTT	CANHERANTGELFF
TRBV6-6	.	TRBJ1-3	TRBD1	TGTGCCAGCAGTCTACCGGACAGGGCCGGAACCATATATTTT	CASSLPDRAGTIYF
TRBV18	once	TRBJ2-5	TRBD1	TGTGCCAGCTCACCTCAGGACAGGGAAGAGACCCAGTACTTC	CASSPQDREETQYF
TRBV27	.	TRBJ2-2	.	TGTGCCAGCAGTTTAGTTGCCACCGGGGAGCTGTTTTTT	CASSLVATGELFF
TRBV27	.	TRBJ2-7	.	TGTGCCAGCAGTTTATCCCTCGCCTACGAGCAGTACTTC	CASSLSLAYEQYF
TRBV29-1	.	TRBJ2-7	.	TGCAGCGCTTTACAGGGTACCGAGCAGTACTTC	CSALQGTEQYF
TRBV27	.	TRBJ2-1	.	TGTGCCAGCAGCCCCCGGACTGACAATGAGCAGTTCTTC	CASSPRTDNEQFF
TRBV29-1	.	TRBJ2-3	TRBD2	TGCAGCGTCGTTGCACTAGCGGGAGAGCTCCAGAGCACAGATACGCAGTATTTT	CSVVALAGELQSTDTQYF
TRBV10-1	.	TRBJ2-1	.	TGCGCCAGCAGTCATACAGGGTGGGATGAGCAGTTCTTC	CASSHTGWDEQFF
TRBV5-1	.	TRBJ2-7	.	TGCGCCAGCAGCTTGGCCGTTTCCATCTACGAGCAGTACTTC	CASSLAVSIYEQYF
TRBV4-3	.	TRBJ2-5	TRBD1	TGCGCCAGCAGCCTCCAGGACAGGAGCGAAGAGACCCAGTACTTC	CASSLQDRSEETQYF
TRBV28	.	TRBJ1-5	.	TGTGCCAGCAGTTTAGCGGCGAATAGCAATCAGCCCCAGCATTTT	CASSLAANSNQPQHF
TRBV4-1	.	TRBJ2-1	.	TGCGCCAGCAGCCAACCCGGTGCAGGAGGTCGGGACAATGAGCAGTTCTTC	CASSQPGAGGRDNEQFF
TRBV27	.	TRBJ2-7	.	TGTGCCAGCAGGACGGGGGGCTTCTACGAGCAGTACTTC	CASRTGGFYEQYF
TRBV27	.	TRBJ2-5	TRBD1	TGTGCCAGCAGTCCTCAGGACAGGGGGCTAGAGACCCAGTACTTC	CASSPQDRGLETQYF
TRBV27	.	TRBJ2-1	.	TGTGCCAGCAGTTTAGCAGCGGACAATGAGCAGTTCTTC	CASSLAADNEQFF
TRBV27	.	TRBJ2-1	.	TGTGCCAGCAGTTCCACTAATACCTACCCCTACAATGAGCAGTTCTTC	CASSSTNTYPYNEQFF
TRBV4-1	once	TRBJ1-2	.	TGCGCCAGCAGCCAACAATCTGCTAACTATGGCTACACCTTC	CASSQQSANYGYTF
TRBV18	.	TRBJ2-3	TRBD2	TGTGCCAGCTCACCGATAGCGGGAGGGAGCACAGATACGCAGTATTTT	CASSPIAGGSTDTQYF
TRBV4-1	.	TRBJ2-3	TRBD1	TGCGCCAGCAGCCATGGGACAGGGGGTATAGATACGCAGTATTTT	CASSHGTGGIDTQYF
TRBV27	.	TRBJ1-5	.	TGTGCCAGCAGTTTACTGGGTGGGGTGCCCCAGCATTTT	CASSLLGGVPQHF
TRBV4-3	.	TRBJ1-2	TRBD1	TGCGCCAGCAGCCAAGATGGGACAGACGGAAACTATGGCTACACCTTC	CASSQDGTDGNYGYTF
TRBV10-3	.	TRBJ2-7	TRBD1	TGTGCCACAGAGGGACAGGGTTACGAGCAGTACTTC	CATEGQGYEQYF
TRBV10-2	.	TRBJ2-1	.	TGCGCCAGCAGCCCCCGTGACAGCCTTCGTCGCAATGAGCAGTTCTTC	CASSPRDSLRRNEQFF
TRBV6-5	.	TRBJ2-5	.	TGTGCCAGTAGTTACTCCGTGGGAGCAGAGACCCAGTACTTC	CASSYSVGAETQYF
TRBV28	.	TRBJ2-3	.	TGTGCCAGCAGTTTCGACGGCGGAACCCTCACAGATACGCAGTATTTT	CASSFDGGTLTDTQYF
TRBV7-9	few	TRBJ1-4	TRBD1	TGTGCCAGCAGCCAAGACAGGGGAACCCTTAATGAAAAACTGTTTTTT	CASSQDRGTLNEKLFF
TRBV5-4	.	TRBJ2-1	TRBD1	TGTGCCAGCAGCCCAAGAGGACAGGATACAATTGAGCAGTTCTTC	CASSPRGQDTIEQFF
TRBV27	.	TRBJ2-1	TRBD2	TGTGCCAGCAGTTTAATCCTAGCGGGAATCTCCTACAATGAGCAGTTCTTC	CASSLILAGISYNEQFF
TRBV7-9	.	TRBJ2-7	TRBD1	TGTGCCAGCAGCGACTTCGGGACAGCGAGCTCCTACGAGCAGTACTTC	CASSDFGTASSYEQYF
TRBV13	.	TRBJ2-3	TRBD2	TGTGCCAGCAGCCTAGCGGGAGCAAGAGATACGCAGTATTTT	CASSLAGARDTQYF
TRBV7-8	.	TRBJ1-1	.	TGTGCCAGCAGCCAGAAGCCTAGGAACACTGAAGCTTTCTTT	CASSQKPRNTEAFF
TRBV4-2	.	TRBJ2-7	.	TGTGCCAGCAGCCAAGATCTGGCTATCGAGCAGTACTTC	CASSQDLAIEQYF
TRBV4-1	.	TRBJ1-1	.	TGCGCCAGCAGCCCCCGAGCCGGACAGACAAACACTGAAGCTTTCTTT	CASSPRAGQTNTEAFF
TRBV9	.	TRBJ2-1	TRBD1	TGTGCCAGCAGCTCCATGTCCACAGGGGACGGTGAGCAGTTCTTC	CASSSMSTGDGEQFF